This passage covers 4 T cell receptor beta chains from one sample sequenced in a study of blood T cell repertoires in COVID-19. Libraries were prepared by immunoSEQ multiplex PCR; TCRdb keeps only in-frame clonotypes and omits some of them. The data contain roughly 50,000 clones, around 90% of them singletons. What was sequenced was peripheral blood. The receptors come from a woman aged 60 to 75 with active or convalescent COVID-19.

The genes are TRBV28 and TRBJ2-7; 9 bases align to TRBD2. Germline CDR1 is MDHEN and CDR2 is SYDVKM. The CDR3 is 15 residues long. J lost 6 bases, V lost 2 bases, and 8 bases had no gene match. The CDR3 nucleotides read TGTGCCAGCAGTTTAGGGGGGGCTAGCGGGACCGAGCAGTACTTC. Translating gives CASSLGGASGTEQYF.

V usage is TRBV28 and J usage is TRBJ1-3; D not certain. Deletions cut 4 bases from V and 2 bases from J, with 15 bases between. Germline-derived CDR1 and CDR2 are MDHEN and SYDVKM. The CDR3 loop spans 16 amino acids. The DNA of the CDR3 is TGTGCCAGCAGTTCGCCAGATGGCAGGCCTGGAAACACCATATATTTT. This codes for CASSSPDGRPGNTIYF. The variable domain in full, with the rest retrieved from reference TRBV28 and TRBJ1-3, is DVKVTQSSRYLVKRTGEKVFLECVQDMDHENMFWYRQDPGLGLRLIYFSYDVKMKEKGDIPEGYSVSREKKERFSLILESASTNQTSMYLCASSSPDGRPGNTIYFGEGSWLTVV.

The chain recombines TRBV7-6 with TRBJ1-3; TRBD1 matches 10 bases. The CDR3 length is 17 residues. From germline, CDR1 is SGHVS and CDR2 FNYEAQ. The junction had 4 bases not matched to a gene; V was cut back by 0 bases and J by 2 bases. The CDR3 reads CASSLAVGQGAGNTIYF. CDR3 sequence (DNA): TGTGCCAGCAGCTTAGCGGTTGGACAGGGGGCTGGAAACACCATATATTTT.

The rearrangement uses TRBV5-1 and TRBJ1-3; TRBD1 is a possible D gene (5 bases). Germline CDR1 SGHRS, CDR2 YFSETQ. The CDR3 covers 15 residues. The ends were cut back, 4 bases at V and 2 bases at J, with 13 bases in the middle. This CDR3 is CASSPYDRAGNTIYF. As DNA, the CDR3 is TGCGCCAGCAGCCCCTACGACAGAGCTGGAAACACCATATATTTT. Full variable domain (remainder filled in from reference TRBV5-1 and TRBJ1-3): KAGVTQTPRYLIKTRGQQVTLSCSPISGHRSVSWYQQTPGQGLQFLFEYFSETQRNKGNFPGRFSGRQFSNSRSEMNVSTLELGDSALYLCASSPYDRAGNTIYFGEGSWLTVV.